Below are 24 T cell receptor beta chains sequenced from a single sample in a study of long-term antiretroviral therapy in people with HIV (dated by TCRdb to 2021 to 2024). The immunoSEQ hsTCRB v3.0 assay was used at survey level resolution to sequence the TRB variable region. Sourced from immuneACCESS, this table was stored by TCRdb with only in-frame sequences that have V and J called. A share of the clones is absent; for the studies checked, an unresolved V gene accounts for under half, and the remainder has no known explanation. Recorded for this sample are 20,000 to 25,000 clones; 76% of them occurred a single time. The biggest ten clones account for about 11% of the sample. The specimen comprised unsorted PBMCs, sampled 1.1 years before starting antiretroviral therapy. These receptors all stem from a woman in her 40s with HIV.

In this sample, this clone turned up once. This chain joins TRBV5-6 and TRBJ2-2, with a tentative D call TRBD1 (5 bases). The CDR3 contains 14 residues. V shed 6 bases and J shed 0 bases, with 9 bases lying between them. Germline CDR1 reads SGHDT; CDR2 reads YYEEEE. CDR3: CASKGAANTGELFF. In DNA form, the CDR3 reads TGTGCCAGCAAAGGGGCGGCGAACACCGGGGAGCTGTTTTTT. The full variable domain, completed using reference TRBV5-6 and TRBJ2-2, is DAGVTQSPTHLIKTRGQQVTLRCSPKSGHDTVSWYQQALGQGPQFIFQYYEEEERQRGNFPDRFSGHQFPNYSSELNVNALLLGDSALYLCASKGAANTGELFFGEGSRLTVL.

This rearrangement joins TRBV19 to TRBJ1-5; the match to TRBD1 covers 7 bases. Germline CDR1 and CDR2: LNHDA and SQIVND (reference sequence). V dropped 7 bases and J dropped 5; count of bases not matched to a gene: 8. The CDR3 is made up of 14 amino acids. CDR3 sequence (DNA): TGTGCCAGTACCAAAACAGGGGTCGATCAGCCCCAGCATTTT. It yields the protein CASTKTGVDQPQHF.

The V gene is TRBV5-4, the J gene TRBJ1-2; D gene uncertain. The CDR3 contains 15 residues. The germline gives CDR1 SGHNT, CDR2 YYREEE (reference sequence). Trimming took off 1 base at V and 4 bases at J, with 14 bases between the two ends. The CDR3 nucleotides read TGTGCCAGCAGCTTGAACCCTGGGTCTAGCTATGGCTACACCTTC. Translating it yields CASSLNPGSSYGYTF.

The rearrangement uses TRBV6-6 and TRBJ2-6, with D possibly TRBD2 on 5 matching bases. Germline V gene lookup returns CDR1 MNHNY and CDR2 SVGAGI (reference sequence). V was trimmed by 6 bases and J by 2 bases, leaving 5 bases between them. CDR3 length: 13 residues. The CDR3 nucleotides are TGTGCCAGCAGCGGGACTGGGGCCAACGTCCTGACTTTC. This gives the protein CASSGTGANVLTF.

The chain uses TRBV7-9 and TRBJ2-5; D gene uncertain. Germline loops: CDR1 SEHNR, CDR2 FQNEAQ (reference sequence). The germline V and J ends were trimmed by 3 bases and 2 bases, with 10 bases remaining between them. This CDR3 has 14 amino acids. The CDR3, as DNA: TGTGCCAGCAGCTTTGGTCTTGGTCAAGAGACCCAGTACTTC. Translation gives CASSFGLGQETQYF.

The chain employs TRBV5-6 and TRBJ2-3, with D maybe TRBD2 (5 bases). The CDR3 has 12 amino acids. Trimming took off 4 bases at V and 5 bases at J, with 8 bases between the two ends. Germline V CDR1 and CDR2: SGHDT, YYEEEE. In DNA form, the CDR3 reads TGTGCCAGCAGCACCGCGGGAGATACGCAGTATTTT. It is translated as CASSTAGDTQYF.

This chain joins TRBV7-6 and TRBJ2-1; D possibly corresponds to TRBD2 (6 bases). The CDR3 runs 17 residues. Trimming took 5 bases from V and 5 from J, leaving 22 bases between them. Germline V gene sequence: CDR1 SGHVS, CDR2 FNYEAQ. The CDR3: CASSPDLLASLHNEQFF. CDR3 in DNA: TGTGCCAGCAGCCCTGACCTACTAGCAAGTTTACACAATGAGCAGTTCTTC.

The gene calls are TRBV9 and TRBJ2-2, with D unresolved. Trimming removed 1 base at V and 4 bases at J, with 5 bases between. This CDR3 has 13 residues. Germline loops: CDR1 SGDLS, CDR2 YYNGEE. The CDR3 sequence: CASSVLRTGELFF. DNA for the CDR3: TGTGCCAGCAGCGTATTACGCACCGGGGAGCTGTTTTTT.

This sequence joins TRBV27 and TRBJ1-1; D not resolved. Per the germline V gene, CDR1 is MNHEY and CDR2 is SMNVEV (reference sequence). This CDR3 comprises 15 residues. Trimming left V 3 bases short and J 3 bases short, with 14 bases between. DNA of the CDR3: TGTGCCAGCAGTTTTGTTTGGGCCTTGGACACTGAAGCTTTCTTT. Protein: CASSFVWALDTEAFF.

The genes are TRBV5-6 and TRBJ1-1, with a weak D call TRBD1 (5 bases). V was trimmed by 0 bases and J by 11 bases, leaving 8 bases between them. Germline loops: CDR1 SGHDT, CDR2 YYEEEE. CDR3 length: 11 amino acids. The chain's CDR3 is CASSLGGNAFF. Here the CDR3 DNA reads TGTGCCAGCAGCTTGGGGGGGAATGCTTTCTTT. Together with reference TRBV5-6 and TRBJ1-1, the CDR3 gives the full variable domain: DAGVTQSPTHLIKTRGQQVTLRCSPKSGHDTVSWYQQALGQGPQFIFQYYEEEERQRGNFPDRFSGHQFPNYSSELNVNALLLGDSALYLCASSLGGNAFFGQGTRLTVV.

V is TRBV11-3 and J is TRBJ2-3; 11 positions agree with TRBD2. Losses at the gene ends were 5 bases for V and 0 bases for J; bases not matched to a gene: 7. The germline gives CDR1 SGHNT, CDR2 YENEEA. There are 17 residues in the CDR3. CDR3 amino acids: CASSPGLAGASTDTQYF. Here the CDR3 DNA reads TGTGCCAGCAGCCCAGGACTAGCGGGTGCTAGCACAGATACGCAGTATTTT. Together with reference TRBV11-3 and TRBJ2-3, the CDR3 gives the full variable domain: EAGVVQSPRYKIIEKKQPVAFWCNPISGHNTLYWYLQNLGQGPELLIRYENEEAVDDSQLPKDRFSAERLKGVDSTLKIQPAELGDSAVYLCASSPGLAGASTDTQYFGPGTRLTVL.

The J gene is TRBJ1-4, the V gene TRBV5-1, with TRBD1 matching over 7 bases. V lost 2 bases to trimming and J lost 6 bases; unmatched junction nucleotides: 7. The germline V gene has CDR1 SGHRS and CDR2 YFSETQ. CDR3 length: 15 residues. CDR3 DNA: TGCGCCAGCAGCTTAACGGGACAGAATTATGAAAAACTGTTTTTT. This sequence encodes CASSLTGQNYEKLFF.

This chain links TRBV4-2 with TRBJ1-6; D is unclear. The CDR3 runs to 15 residues. Trimming took 0 bases from V and 7 from J, leaving 10 bases between them. In germline, CDR1 is LGHNA, CDR2 YNFKEQ. The CDR3 DNA reads TGTGCCAGCAGCCAAGACGCCCTCGGGAATTCACCCCTCCACTTT. It translates to CASSQDALGNSPLHF.

With regard to this clone: One end of the junction does not line up with germline, which may come from a read error. The chain employs TRBV29-1 and TRBJ1-1, with a possible D match to TRBD1 (5 bases). Germline CDR1 is SQVTM and CDR2 is ANQGSEA. The CDR3 consists of 9 residues. In DNA form, the CDR3 reads TGCAGCGTCCCCGGGGGAAGCCTCTTT. Translated, it gives CSVPGGSLF.

The gene calls are TRBV29-1 and TRBJ2-7, with D perhaps TRBD2 (5 bases). Trimming removed 5 bases at V and 2 bases at J, with 13 bases between. The CDR3 is 13 amino acids. Germline CDR1 and CDR2: SQVTM and ANQGSEA. The CDR3 sequence is CSVYGSGTYEQYF. DNA of the CDR3: TGCAGCGTTTATGGATCGGGGACCTACGAGCAGTACTTC.

The chain recombines TRBV7-9 with TRBJ1-1; unclear D gene. The CDR3 is 13 amino acids. Germline V CDR1 and CDR2: SEHNR, FQNEAQ (reference sequence). Trimming took 3 bases from V and 2 from J, leaving 7 bases between them. CDR3 region: CASSFGSNTEAFF. The CDR3 region has the DNA TGTGCCAGCAGCTTCGGGTCAAACACTGAAGCTTTCTTT.

The rearrangement links TRBV7-2 to TRBJ1-2, with 10 bases identical to TRBD1. V dropped 1 base and J dropped 4; count of bases not matched to a gene: 9. The CDR3 is 17 amino acids. CDR1 is SGHTA, CDR2 FQGNSA, per germline. Here the CDR3 reads CASSLGGGQGSIYGYTF. For the CDR3, the DNA is TGTGCCAGCAGCTTAGGGGGGGGACAGGGGAGCATCTATGGCTACACCTTC.

The V gene is TRBV10-2, the J gene TRBJ2-7; perhaps TRBD2 as D (6 bases). Germline assignment: CDR1 WSHSY and CDR2 SAAADI. The CDR3 extends over 13 amino acids. The germline V and J ends were trimmed by 3 bases and 2 bases, with 8 bases remaining between them. CDR3 coding DNA: TGCGCCAGCAGTGACGGGGAGGCCTACGAGCAGTACTTC. It encodes CASSDGEAYEQYF.

J is TRBJ2-7 and V is TRBV4-2; 11 bases are shared with TRBD2. The germline V gene encodes CDR1 LGHNA and CDR2 YNFKEQ. The CDR3 extends over 14 amino acids. The J segment lost 3 bases and the V segment lost 4 bases, leaving 2 bases of the junction unmatched. The CDR3 region has the DNA TGTGCCAGCAGCCTCGGGACTAGCGGCTACGAGCAGTACTTC. Its translation is CASSLGTSGYEQYF.

This sequence joins TRBV7-9 and TRBJ1-5; weak D call: TRBD1 (6 bases). The germline V and J ends were trimmed by 2 bases and 6 bases, with 11 bases remaining between them. The CDR3 runs to 14 residues. The germline V gene has CDR1 SEHNR and CDR2 FQNEAQ (reference sequence). CDR3 nucleotides: TGTGCCAGCAGCTTACCAGGGGCAAGTCAGCCCCAGCATTTT. Translating it yields CASSLPGASQPQHF.

The chain carries TRBV5-8 and TRBJ2-7, with TRBD1 as a possible D gene (5 bases). CDR1 and CDR2 from the germline V gene are SGHTS and YDEGEE. The CDR3 is 13 amino acids. Deletions cut 9 bases from V and 2 bases from J, with 15 bases between. The CDR3 sequence: CATKIGATYEQYF. DNA of the CDR3: TGTGCCACTAAGATTGGGGCCACCTACGAGCAGTACTTC. The whole variable domain, remainder taken from reference TRBV5-8 and TRBJ2-7, is EAGVTQSPTHLIKTRGQQATLRCSPISGHTSVYWYQQALGLGLQFLLWYDEGEERNRGNFPPRFSGRQFPNYSSELNVNALELEDSALYLCATKIGATYEQYFGPGTRLTVT.

This clone has a handful of counts. The CDR3 DNA reads TGCGCCAGCAGCCAAGGTCTAGCGGTAGGCTACGAGCAGTACTTC. It is translated as CASSQGLAVGYEQYF. The chain employs TRBV4-3 and TRBJ2-7, with 7 nucleotides matching TRBD2. Trimming at V came to 1 base and at J to 3 bases, leaving 6 bases not matched to a gene. Germline V gene data show CDR1 as LGHNA and CDR2 as YSLEER. CDR3 length equals 15 residues.

The chain combines TRBV9 with TRBJ2-7; a possible D gene is TRBD1 (6 bases). With 0 bases removed from V and 0 bases from J, the gap between germline ends came to 16 bases. Germline V gives CDR1 SGDLS, CDR2 YYNGEE. The length of the CDR3 is 17 residues. Written as DNA, the CDR3 is TGTGCCAGCAGCGTAGGAGGCGCAGGGGCGACCTCCTACGAGCAGTACTTC. As protein: CASSVGGAGATSYEQYF.

The rearrangement links TRBV5-1 to TRBJ2-7; the D gene is possibly TRBD2 (6 bases). V was pared by 1 base and J by 3 bases, with 14 bases between. Germline V gives CDR1 SGHRS, CDR2 YFSETQ. CDR3 length: 15 amino acids. CDR3 protein: CASSLSAGFLYEQYF. CDR3 DNA sequence: TGCGCCAGCAGCTTGTCGGCGGGGTTCCTCTACGAGCAGTACTTC.